This TCR beta chain derives from a study of blood T cell repertoires in COVID-19. Background on the study: Sample material is recorded as cDNA or gDNA derived from T cells, B-cell-depleted T cells, or PBMCs.

Original analysis: Amplified reference gene primers provided the basis for estimating nucleated cell counts. TCRdb keeps only in-frame clones here, not all; method: immunoSEQ multiplex PCR. V and J calls and clone size are those listed in that table; D and trimming were worked out from the DNA. The sample records around 400,000 clones, 91% being singletons. Cohort assignment relied on participant-reported clinical history. This CDR3 has 15 amino acids. Germline CDR1 is WSHSY and CDR2 is SAAADI. Trimming at V came to 5 bases and at J to 4 bases, leaving 1 base not matched to a gene. Sequencing input: PBMCs or T cells enriched from blood (not recorded which). The chain employs TRBV10-2 and TRBJ2-3, with 15 bases lining up with TRBD2. This TCR was sampled from a woman between 35 and 50 years old who had been exposed to COVID-19. CDR3 protein: CASSRTSGRADTQYF. In nucleotides, the CDR3 is TGCGCCAGCAGTCGGACTAGCGGGAGGGCAGATACGCAGTATTTT.